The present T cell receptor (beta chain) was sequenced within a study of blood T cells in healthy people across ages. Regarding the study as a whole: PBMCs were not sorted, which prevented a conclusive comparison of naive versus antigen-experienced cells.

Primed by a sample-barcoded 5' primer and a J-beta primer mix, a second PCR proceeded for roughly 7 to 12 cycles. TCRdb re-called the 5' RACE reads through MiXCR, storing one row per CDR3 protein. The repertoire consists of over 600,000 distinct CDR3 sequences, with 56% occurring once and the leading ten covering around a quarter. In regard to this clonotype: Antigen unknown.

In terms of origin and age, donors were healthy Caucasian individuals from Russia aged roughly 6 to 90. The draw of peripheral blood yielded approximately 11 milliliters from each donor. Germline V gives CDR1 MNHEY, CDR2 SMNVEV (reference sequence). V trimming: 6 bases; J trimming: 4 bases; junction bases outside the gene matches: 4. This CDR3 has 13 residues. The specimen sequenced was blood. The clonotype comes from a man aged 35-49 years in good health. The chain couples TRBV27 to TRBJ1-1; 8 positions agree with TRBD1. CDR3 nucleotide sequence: TGTGCCAGCAGCGACGGACAGGGCACTGAAGCTTTCTTT. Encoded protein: CASSDGQGTEAFF.